The entry below gives a single T cell receptor (beta chain) sequence along with its context. Its antigen remains unknown. This record belongs to a study of cytotoxic CD8 clonotypes in ibrutinib-treated CLL. As for the study in general: Partial response occurred in approximately 24 patients and complete response in 2; at median about 72 months, around 14 remained remitted and some twelve progressed. Samples yielded averages of approximately 260,000 productive templates and approximately 86,000 productive rearrangements. The study, taken as a whole, reports: The study found baseline clonality above age-matched healthy donors, tracking circulating CD8+ T-cell counts.

TCRdb's table, derived via immunoSEQ multiplex PCR, lists solely in-frame clones and lacks some. The sample lists approximately 130,000 clones, under 90% occurring once. In germline, CDR1 is LGHNA, CDR2 YNFKEQ. The V and J ends lost 0 bases and 4 bases, in that order; junction bases with no gene match: 18. This CDR3 comprises 21 residues. The rearrangement links TRBV4-2 to TRBJ2-1; TRBD1 matches 10 bases. This receptor was obtained from a human donor with chronic lymphocytic leukemia. Sequencing was performed on PBMCs, taken after 24 months of ibrutinib treatment. The CDR3: CASSQDGPRDRGHRTYNEQFF. The DNA for the CDR3 is TGTGCCAGCAGCCAAGACGGGCCAAGGGACAGGGGTCATAGGACATACAATGAGCAGTTCTTC.